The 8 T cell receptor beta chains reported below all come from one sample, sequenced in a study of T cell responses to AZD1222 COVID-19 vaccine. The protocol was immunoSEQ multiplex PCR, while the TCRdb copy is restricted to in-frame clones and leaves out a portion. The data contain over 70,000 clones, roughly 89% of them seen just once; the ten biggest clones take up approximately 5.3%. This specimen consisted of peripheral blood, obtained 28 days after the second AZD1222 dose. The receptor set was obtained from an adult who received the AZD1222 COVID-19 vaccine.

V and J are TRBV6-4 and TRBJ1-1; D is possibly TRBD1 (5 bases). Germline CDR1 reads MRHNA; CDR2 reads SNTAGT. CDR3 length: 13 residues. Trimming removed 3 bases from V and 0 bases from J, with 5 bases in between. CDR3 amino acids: CASSETVNTEAFF. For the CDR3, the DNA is TGTGCCAGCAGTGAGACAGTGAACACTGAAGCTTTCTTT.

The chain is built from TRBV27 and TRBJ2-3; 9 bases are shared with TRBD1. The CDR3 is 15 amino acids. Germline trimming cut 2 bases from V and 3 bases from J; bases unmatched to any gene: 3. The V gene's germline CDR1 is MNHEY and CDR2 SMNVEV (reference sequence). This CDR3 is CASSLPTGGTDTQYF. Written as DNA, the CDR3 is TGTGCCAGCAGTTTACCGACAGGGGGAACAGATACGCAGTATTTT.

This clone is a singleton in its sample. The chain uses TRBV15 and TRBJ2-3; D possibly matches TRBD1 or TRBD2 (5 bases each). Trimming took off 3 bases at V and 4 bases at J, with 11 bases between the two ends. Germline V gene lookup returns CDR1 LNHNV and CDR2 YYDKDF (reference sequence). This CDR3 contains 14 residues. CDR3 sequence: CATSRRAGPDTQYF. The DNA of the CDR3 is TGTGCCACCAGCAGGAGGGCAGGGCCAGATACGCAGTATTTT. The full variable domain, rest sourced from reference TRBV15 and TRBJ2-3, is DAMVIQNPRYQVTQFGKPVTLSCSQTLNHNVMYWYQQKSSQAPKLLFHYYDKDFNNEADTPDNFQSRRPNTSFCFLDIRSPGLGDTAMYLCATSRRAGPDTQYFGPGTRLTVL.

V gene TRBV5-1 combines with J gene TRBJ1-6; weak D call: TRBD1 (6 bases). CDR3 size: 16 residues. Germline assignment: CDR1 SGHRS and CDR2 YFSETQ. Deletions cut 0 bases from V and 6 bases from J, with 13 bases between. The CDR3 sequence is CASSLVPGDPNSPLHF. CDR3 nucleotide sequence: TGCGCCAGCAGCTTGGTTCCAGGGGACCCTAATTCACCCCTCCACTTT.

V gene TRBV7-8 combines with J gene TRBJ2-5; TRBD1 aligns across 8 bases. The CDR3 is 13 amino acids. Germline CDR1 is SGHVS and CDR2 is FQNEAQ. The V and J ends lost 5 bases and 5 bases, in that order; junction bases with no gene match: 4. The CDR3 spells CASSQDRVETQYF. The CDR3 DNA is TGTGCCAGCAGCCAGGACAGGGTGGAGACCCAGTACTTC. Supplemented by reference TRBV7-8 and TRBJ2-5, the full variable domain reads GAGVSQSPRYKVAKRGQDVALRCDPISGHVSLFWYQQALGQGPEFLTYFQNEAQLDKSGLPSDRFFAERPEGSVSTLKIQRTQQEDSAVYLCASSQDRVETQYFGPGTRLLVL.

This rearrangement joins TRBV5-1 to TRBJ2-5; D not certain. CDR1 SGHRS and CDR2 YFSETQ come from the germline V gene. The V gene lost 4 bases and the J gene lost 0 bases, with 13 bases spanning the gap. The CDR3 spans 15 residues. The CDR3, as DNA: TGCGCCAGCAGCCCGTCTTCGGGCCACCAAGAGACCCAGTACTTC. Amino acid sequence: CASSPSSGHQETQYF. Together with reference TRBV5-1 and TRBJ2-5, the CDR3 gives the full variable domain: KAGVTQTPRYLIKTRGQQVTLSCSPISGHRSVSWYQQTPGQGLQFLFEYFSETQRNKGNFPGRFSGRQFSNSRSEMNVSTLELGDSALYLCASSPSSGHQETQYFGPGTRLLVL.

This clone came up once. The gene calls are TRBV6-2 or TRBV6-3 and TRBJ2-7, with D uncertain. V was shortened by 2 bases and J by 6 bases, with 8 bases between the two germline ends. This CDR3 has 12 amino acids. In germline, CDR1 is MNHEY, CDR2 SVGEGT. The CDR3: CASSYGRAEQYF. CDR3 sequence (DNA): TGTGCCAGCAGTTACGGACGGGCCGAGCAGTACTTC.

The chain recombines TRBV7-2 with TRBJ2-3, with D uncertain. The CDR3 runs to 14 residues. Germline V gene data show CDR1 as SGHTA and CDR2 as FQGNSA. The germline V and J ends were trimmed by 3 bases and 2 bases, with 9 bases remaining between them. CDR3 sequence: CASSLGSYTDTQYF. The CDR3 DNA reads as TGTGCCAGCAGCTTGGGGTCTTACACAGATACGCAGTATTTT.